The sequence of this T cell receptor beta chain was determined in a study of CD8 T cells in ankylosing spondylitis. TCRdb processed the 5' RACE reads anew with MiXCR; each CDR3 protein has one entry. Altogether some 300,000 distinct CDR3 sequences are present, less than 25% being singletons, with the ten largest covering roughly 3.6%. About this clonotype: Its specificity is unknown.

CDR1 and CDR2 (germline): SGHKS, YYEKEE (reference sequence). The CDR3 has 14 amino acids. V lost 4 bases, J lost 6 bases, and 16 bases lay in between. Whole-study results and caveats: Certain motif variants had earlier appeared in reactive arthritis synovial fluid and blood.

Sample: blood, either unsorted or a sorted T cell fraction (not recorded which). The chain has TRBV5-5 and TRBJ1-1; unclear D gene. The sequence derives from a female donor with ankylosing spondylitis or in good health (not recorded which). DNA of the CDR3: TGTGCCAGCAGCCCCGAATCCGTTAGGTCTGAAGCTTTCTTT. It is translated as CASSPESVRSEAFF.